The 17 T cell receptor beta chains given below trace back to one sample, sequenced in a study of control samples from healthy donors and cancer patients. Clones were sequenced by immunoSEQ multiplex PCR, and TCRdb holds only the in-frame ones, with some missing. This sample has around 94,000 clones; 85% to 90% occur once, and the top ten carry roughly 1.2%. The specimen sequenced was blood. The receptors were gathered from a woman aged 50 to 60 in good health.

This chain joins TRBV4-3 and TRBJ2-7; no reliable D call. Per the germline V gene, CDR1 is LGHNA and CDR2 is YSLEER. The length of the CDR3 is 14 residues. Trimming pared 2 bases from V and 4 bases from J, leaving 12 bases between. CDR3 sequence: CASSQIPGLYEQYF. In DNA form, the CDR3 reads TGCGCCAGCAGCCAAATCCCTGGCCTTTACGAGCAGTACTTC.

The chain employs TRBV4-3 and TRBJ2-7, with 9 bases that match TRBD1. The CDR3 loop spans 14 amino acids. With 1 base clipped from V and 6 bases from J, the junction kept 4 bases outside the gene matches. Per germline, CDR1 LGHNA and CDR2 YSLEER. CDR3: CASSQGTGAGEQYF. CDR3 coding DNA: TGCGCCAGCAGCCAAGGGACAGGGGCCGGCGAGCAGTACTTC.

CDR3 DNA: TGCAGCGTGGAACTAGAATTGGTTGGAGAGACCCAGTACTTC. This encodes CSVELELVGETQYF. The J gene is TRBJ2-5, the V gene TRBV29-1, with D possibly TRBD2 on 5 matching bases. V gave up 6 bases and J gave up 4 bases, with 18 bases separating them. This CDR3 has 14 residues. Germline assignment: CDR1 SQVTM and CDR2 ANQGSEA.

CDR3 nucleotide sequence: TGCAGCGTTGAAAACAGGTACGAGCAGTACTTC. It yields the protein CSVENRYEQYF. The chain combines TRBV29-1 with TRBJ2-7; possibly TRBD1 for D (5 bases). Germline V lookup: CDR1 SQVTM, CDR2 ANQGSEA. The length of the CDR3 is 11 residues. Trimming pared 2 bases from V and 4 bases from J, leaving 6 bases between.

The rearrangement links TRBV11-2 to TRBJ2-6; 8 nucleotides match TRBD2. CDR3 size: 19 residues. Germline CDR1 and CDR2: SGHAT and FQNNGV. V lost 1 base, J lost 0 bases, and 8 bases stayed unmatched. The CDR3 here is CASSLVIAGTSSGANVLTF. DNA of the CDR3: TGTGCCAGCAGCTTAGTTATAGCGGGGACAAGCTCTGGGGCCAACGTCCTGACTTTC.

The CDR3 is CASSGPTGVSYEQYF. Written as DNA, the CDR3 is TGTGCCAGCAGCGGCCCGACAGGGGTTTCTTACGAGCAGTACTTC. The V gene is TRBV5-6, the J gene TRBJ2-7; 8 bases fit TRBD1. With V trimmed by 4 bases and J by 4 bases, 10 bases remained unmatched. The CDR3 totals 15 residues. CDR1 is SGHDT, CDR2 YYEEEE, per germline.

Only one count was recorded for this clone. The chain combines TRBV6-5 with TRBJ2-7, with 9 bases fitting TRBD2. From germline, CDR1 is MNHEY and CDR2 SVGAGI. The junction had 7 bases not matched to a gene; V was cut back by 3 bases and J by 4 bases. The length of the CDR3 is 15 residues. CDR3 sequence: CASSYQAGGSYEQYF. CDR3 in DNA: TGTGCCAGCAGTTATCAAGCGGGGGGATCTTACGAGCAGTACTTC.

The genes are TRBV27 and TRBJ2-3; D is perhaps TRBD2 (5 bases). Trimming took off 6 bases at V and 2 bases at J, with 9 bases between the two ends. Germline V lookup: CDR1 MNHEY, CDR2 SMNVEV (reference sequence). This CDR3 comprises 13 residues. CDR3 DNA: TGTGCCAGCAGAGGACTTGACACAGATACGCAGTATTTT. Translation gives CASRGLDTDTQYF.

The rearrangement uses TRBV6-5 and TRBJ1-6; weak D call: TRBD1 (5 bases). The germline gives CDR1 MNHEY, CDR2 SVGAGI. Between the trimmed V and J ends, which lost 3 bases and 7 bases, there was a span of 10 bases. The CDR3 runs to 14 residues. CDR3 coding DNA: TGTGCCAGCAGTTATAGCGACAGCAATTCACCCCTCCACTTT. This codes for CASSYSDSNSPLHF.

The chain recombines TRBV29-1 with TRBJ1-3; D is perhaps TRBD1 (5 bases). The CDR3 spans 14 residues. Trimming pared 5 bases from V and 8 bases from J, leaving 19 bases between. The germline CDR1 and CDR2 sequences are SQVTM and ANQGSEA. CDR3 protein: CSVPNRICMDTIYF. Here the CDR3 DNA reads TGCAGCGTTCCCAACAGGATCTGTATGGACACCATATATTTT.

CDR3 in amino acids: CASSYGGVGYGEQYF. CDR3 bases: TGTGCCAGCAGTTACGGAGGAGTGGGATACGGCGAGCAGTACTTC. This chain uses TRBV6-2 or TRBV6-3 with TRBJ2-7; D may be TRBD2 (5 bases). The CDR3 spans 15 residues. The germline gives CDR1 MNHEY, CDR2 SVGEGT. Trimming pared 2 bases from V and 6 bases from J, leaving 17 bases between.

This rearrangement joins TRBV2 to TRBJ1-6; D might be TRBD1 (6 bases). Between the trimmed V and J ends, which lost 6 bases and 9 bases, there was a span of 15 bases. The CDR3 is made up of 14 amino acids. CDR1 SNHLY and CDR2 FYNNEI come from the germline V gene. The CDR3 nucleotides read TGTGCCAGCAGCGTCGGGGGGGCGAGTTCACCCCTCCACTTT. Its protein product is CASSVGGASSPLHF.

This clone was seen just once. The V call is TRBV28, the J call TRBJ2-2; tentatively, D is TRBD2 (5 bases). Germline V gene data show CDR1 as MDHEN and CDR2 as SYDVKM. The CDR3 covers 14 residues. Trimming stripped 7 bases from V and 4 bases from J, with 13 bases between. The CDR3 sequence is CASIEGARTGELFF. DNA for the CDR3: TGTGCCAGCATTGAGGGAGCTCGCACCGGGGAGCTGTTTTTT.

The CDR3 region has the DNA TGCGCCAGCAGCCTCCGGGCGACGGCCTACGAGCAGTACTTC. This gives the protein CASSLRATAYEQYF. V is TRBV5-1 and J is TRBJ2-7; no definite D call. From germline, CDR1 is SGHRS and CDR2 YFSETQ. The CDR3 sequence is 14 residues long. V shed 4 bases and J shed 2 bases, with 13 bases lying between them.

The V gene is TRBV4-2, the J gene TRBJ2-1; 9 nucleotides match TRBD2. V lost 0 bases, J lost 8 bases, and 5 bases stayed unmatched. This CDR3 spans 15 amino acids. The germline V gene has CDR1 LGHNA and CDR2 YNFKEQ. CDR3 sequence (DNA): TGTGCCAGCAGCCAAGAGCGGGGGGGCCTCTATGAGCAGTTCTTC. Its translation: CASSQERGGLYEQFF.

The chain has TRBV5-5 and TRBJ1-4; D remains ambiguous. Germline assignment: CDR1 SGHKS and CDR2 YYEKEE (reference sequence). V was cut by 4 bases and J by 8 bases, with 18 bases left in between. CDR3 length equals 15 residues. CDR3 DNA sequence: TGTGCCAGCAGCGCTGAGGGAGGAATGAACGAAAAACTGTTTTTT. It specifies CASSAEGGMNEKLFF.

The gene calls are TRBV28 and TRBJ1-5; D is perhaps TRBD1 (6 bases). There are 18 residues in the CDR3. The germline CDR1 and CDR2 sequences are MDHEN and SYDVKM. Between the trimmed V and J ends, which lost 6 bases and 1 base, there was a span of 22 bases. This CDR3 reads CASRIDSTGTLSNQPQHF. The CDR3 nucleotides are TGTGCCAGCAGAATAGATTCCACCGGGACACTGAGCAATCAGCCCCAGCATTTT.